The TCR beta chain under discussion was sequenced for a study of T cell changes during pregnancy in multiple sclerosis. Sequencing used immunoSEQ multiplex PCR; TCRdb keeps in-frame clones, though not all of them. The sample holds roughly 50,000 clones; 85% to 95% are singletons and the top ten take about 0.67%. V was pared by 6 bases and J by 0 bases, with 4 bases of the junction left unmatched. There are 15 residues in the CDR3. Germline-derived CDR1 and CDR2 are ENHRY and SYGVKD. This chain joins TRBV10-3 and TRBJ1-5, with 8 bases aligning to TRBD1. Sequenced material: CD4+ T cells from peripheral blood mononuclear cells, taken in the third trimester of pregnancy. The clonotype comes from a female donor with multiple sclerosis, enrolled in a pregnancy study. The DNA of the CDR3 is TGTGCCATCAGCAAGGACAGGGATAGCAATCAGCCCCAGCATTTT. Protein product: CAISKDRDSNQPQHF.